This T cell receptor beta chain was sequenced during a study of beta chain features in type 1 diabetes. Trimming took 11 bases from V and 5 from J, leaving 15 bases between them. Germline V gene lookup returns CDR1 SEHNR and CDR2 FQNEAQ (reference sequence). The CDR3 spans 12 residues. The isolated RNA, all of it, was reverse transcribed, so expressed TCRB transcripts were what got sequenced. Profiled with immunoSEQ multiplex PCR; TCRdb holds only in-frame clones, not every one. Among approximately 470,000 clones listed, around 30% were seen once. This receptor was obtained from a man aged 18 to 30 in good health. The specimen was naive CD4+ T cells from blood. The rearrangement joins TRBV7-9 to TRBJ2-5; D may be TRBD1 or TRBD2 (5 bases each). DNA for the CDR3: TGTGCCGGTCGGGACCGGACTGAGACCCAGTACTTC. This codes for CAGRDRTETQYF. Supplemented by reference TRBV7-9 and TRBJ2-5, the full variable domain reads DTGVSQNPRHKITKRGQNVTFRCDPISEHNRLYWYRQTLGQGPEFLTYFQNEAQLEKSRLLSDRFSAERPKGSFSTLEIQRTEQGDSAMYLCAGRDRTETQYFGPGTRLLVL.